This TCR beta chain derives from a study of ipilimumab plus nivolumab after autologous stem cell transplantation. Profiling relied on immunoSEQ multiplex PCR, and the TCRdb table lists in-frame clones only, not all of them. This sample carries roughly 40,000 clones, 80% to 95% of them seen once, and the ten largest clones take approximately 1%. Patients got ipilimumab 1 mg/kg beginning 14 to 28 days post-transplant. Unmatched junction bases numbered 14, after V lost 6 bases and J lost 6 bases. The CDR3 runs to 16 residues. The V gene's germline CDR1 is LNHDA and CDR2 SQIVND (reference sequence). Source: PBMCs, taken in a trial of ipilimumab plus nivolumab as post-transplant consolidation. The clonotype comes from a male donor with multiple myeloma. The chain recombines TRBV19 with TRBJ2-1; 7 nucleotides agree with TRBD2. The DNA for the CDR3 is TGTGCCAGTAGCCGTCAAAGGGCTAGCGGAACCAATGAGCAGTTCTTC. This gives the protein CASSRQRASGTNEQFF.